This T cell receptor (beta chain) was documented in a study of cytomegalovirus exposure and HLA in healthy donors. Study as a whole: The early release's HLA-typed donors yielded approximately 82 million unique TCRs. Whole-study results and caveats: Several V segments, TRBV6-2 and TRBV6-3 among them, could not be told apart and were dropped. HLA alleles showed associations with 16,951 TCR beta sequences in a later analysis, at a 0.05 false discovery rate. Reports indicated that the classifier achieved high specificity and sensitivity in diagnosing cytomegalovirus status.

There are 17 residues in the CDR3. The junction had 9 bases not matched to a gene; V was cut back by 3 bases and J by 0 bases. The germline V gene encodes CDR1 SGHRS and CDR2 YFSETQ. 60 Vbeta and 13 Jbeta primers were used in PCR. Here immunoSEQ multiplex PCR was the method, and the copy in TCRdb shows in-frame clones only, minus some. The sample has more than 80,000 clones, about two thirds seen once. As for this clone: As yet, its antigen is unknown.

The TCR was taken from a female donor in good health and CMV-seronegative. V is TRBV5-1 and J is TRBJ2-7; 10 bases fit TRBD2. Material: PBMCs. The CDR3 loop reads CASSSQPSGSYSYEQYF. The CDR3 coding sequence is TGCGCCAGCAGCTCGCAACCTAGCGGGAGTTACTCCTACGAGCAGTACTTC.